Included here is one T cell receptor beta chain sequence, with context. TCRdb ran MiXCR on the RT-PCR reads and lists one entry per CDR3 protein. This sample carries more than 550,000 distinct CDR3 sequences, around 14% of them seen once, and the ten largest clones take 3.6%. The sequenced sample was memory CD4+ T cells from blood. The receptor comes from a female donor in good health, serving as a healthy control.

The CDR3 nucleotides are TGCGCCAGCAGCCAAGGACAACGGGAGCAGTACTTC. Translated, it gives CASSQGQREQYF. The chain has TRBV4-1 and TRBJ2-7; no definite D call. The CDR3 runs 12 residues. V lost 1 base and J lost 7, with 8 bases in between. The V gene's germline CDR1 is MGHRA and CDR2 YSYEKL.